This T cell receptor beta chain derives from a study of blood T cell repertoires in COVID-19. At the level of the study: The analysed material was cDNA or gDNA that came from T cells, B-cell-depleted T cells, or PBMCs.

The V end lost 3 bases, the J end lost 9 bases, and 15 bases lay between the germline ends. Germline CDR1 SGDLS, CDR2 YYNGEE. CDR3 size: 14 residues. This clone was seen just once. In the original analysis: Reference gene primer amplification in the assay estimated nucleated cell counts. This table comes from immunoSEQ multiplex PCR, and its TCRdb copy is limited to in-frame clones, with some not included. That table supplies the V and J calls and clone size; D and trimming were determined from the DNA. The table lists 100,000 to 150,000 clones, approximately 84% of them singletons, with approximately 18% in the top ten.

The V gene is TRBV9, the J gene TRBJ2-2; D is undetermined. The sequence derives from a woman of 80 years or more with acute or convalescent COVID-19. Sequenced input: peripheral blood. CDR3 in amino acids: CASSATLTLRELFF. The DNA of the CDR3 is TGTGCCAGCAGCGCGACTCTCACGTTGCGGGAGCTGTTTTTT.